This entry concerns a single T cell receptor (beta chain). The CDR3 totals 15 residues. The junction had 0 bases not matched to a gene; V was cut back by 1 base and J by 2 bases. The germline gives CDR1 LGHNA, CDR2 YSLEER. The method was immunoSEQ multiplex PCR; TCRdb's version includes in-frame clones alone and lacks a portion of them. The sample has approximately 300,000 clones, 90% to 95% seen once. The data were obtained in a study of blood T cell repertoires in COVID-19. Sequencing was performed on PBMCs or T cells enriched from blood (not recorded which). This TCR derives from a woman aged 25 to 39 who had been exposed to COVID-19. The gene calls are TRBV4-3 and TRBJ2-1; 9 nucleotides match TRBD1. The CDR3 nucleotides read TGCGCCAGCAGCCAAGGACAGGGGGCCTACAATGAGCAGTTCTTC. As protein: CASSQGQGAYNEQFF.